The rows below give T cell receptor beta chains drawn from one sample of a study of control samples from healthy donors and cancer patients. The protocol was immunoSEQ multiplex PCR, while the TCRdb copy is restricted to in-frame clones and leaves out a portion. The repertoire includes over 150,000 clones, nearly 96% of them detected once, and approximately 1% sits in the top ten. What was sequenced was blood. The origin of the receptors is a woman under 40 in good health. Both conserved end residues are part of each CDR3.

J gene: TRBJ2-7; V gene: TRBV12-3/TRBV12-4; CDR3 protein: CASSLGGGYEQYF
J gene: TRBJ1-5; V gene: TRBV7-2; CDR3 protein: CASRPDRGNQPQHF
J gene: TRBJ2-1; V gene: TRBV5-4; CDR3 protein: CASSDRLTEYNEQFF
J gene: TRBJ1-1; V gene: TRBV6-6; CDR3 protein: CASSYSRVSGETEAFF
J gene: TRBJ2-7; V gene: TRBV3-1/TRBV3-2; CDR3 protein: CASSPGTVRYEQYF
J gene: TRBJ2-5; V gene: TRBV6-5; CDR3 protein: CASRTRGQETQYF
J gene: TRBJ2-1; V gene: TRBV5-1; CDR3 protein: CASSLVLTKTPQFF
J gene: TRBJ1-1; V gene: TRBV19; CDR3 protein: CASSISQDTEAFF
J gene: TRBJ1-2; V gene: TRBV29-1; CDR3 protein: CSVAGAGGYTF
J gene: TRBJ1-4; V gene: TRBV4-1; CDR3 protein: CASSQVSTEKLFF
J gene: TRBJ2-7; V gene: TRBV28; CDR3 protein: CASSLSTGGRYEQYF
J gene: TRBJ2-3; V gene: TRBV18; CDR3 protein: CASSPRMAGGPTDTQYF
J gene: TRBJ2-1; V gene: TRBV11-2; CDR3 protein: CASSRTSGDYNEQFF
J gene: TRBJ2-2; V gene: TRBV30; CDR3 protein: CAWRDSGAGELFF
J gene: TRBJ1-6; V gene: TRBV5-1; CDR3 protein: CASSLARDSYNSPLHF
J gene: TRBJ2-7; V gene: TRBV25-1; CDR3 protein: CASGQTTEQYF
J gene: TRBJ1-4; V gene: TRBV18; CDR3 protein: CASSSRVATNEKLFF
J gene: TRBJ1-4; V gene: TRBV13; CDR3 protein: CASSYRQGAPEKLFF
J gene: TRBJ1-2; V gene: TRBV12-5; CDR3 protein: CASALGSNGYTF
J gene: TRBJ2-3; V gene: TRBV4-2; CDR3 protein: CASSQVASGLDTQYF
J gene: TRBJ2-5; V gene: TRBV7-8; CDR3 protein: CASSFQETQYF
J gene: TRBJ1-4; V gene: TRBV2; CDR3 protein: CAPRGGDEKLFF
J gene: TRBJ2-5; V gene: TRBV18; CDR3 protein: CASSPPYRETQYF
J gene: TRBJ2-1; V gene: TRBV27; CDR3 protein: CASSFDRERNEQFF
J gene: TRBJ2-2; V gene: TRBV3-1/TRBV3-2; CDR3 protein: CASSQVWGTGELFF
J gene: TRBJ2-2; V gene: TRBV5-1; CDR3 protein: CASSLRGWTGRGELFF
J gene: TRBJ1-4; V gene: TRBV18; CDR3 protein: CASSPGSNEKLFF
J gene: TRBJ1-6; V gene: TRBV6-5; CDR3 protein: CASSRGYSPLHF